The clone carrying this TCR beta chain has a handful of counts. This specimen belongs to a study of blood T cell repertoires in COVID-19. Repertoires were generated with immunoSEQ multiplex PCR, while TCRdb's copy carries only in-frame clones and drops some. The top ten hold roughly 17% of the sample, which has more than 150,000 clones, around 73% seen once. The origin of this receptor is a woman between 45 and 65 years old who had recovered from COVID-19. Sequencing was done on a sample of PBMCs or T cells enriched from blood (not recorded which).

The CDR3: CASTSFSVGEQFF. The CDR3 DNA sequence: TGTGCCAGCACCTCCTTTTCGGTTGGTGAGCAGTTCTTC. V is TRBV13 and J is TRBJ2-1, with D uncertain. In germline, CDR1 is PRHDT, CDR2 FYEKMQ (reference sequence). The CDR3 is made up of 13 amino acids. Trimming left V 7 bases short and J 9 bases short, with 16 bases between.